Listed below are T cell receptor beta chains from one sample, sequenced in a study of CD8 T cells in Susac syndrome. TCRdb reprocessed the immunoSEQ multiplex PCR reads via MiXCR and lists one record per CDR3 protein. The data show 170,000 or so distinct CDR3 sequences, with more than 95% seen just once and roughly 0.12% held by the top ten. Sequenced input: CD4+ T cells from PBMCs. Receptor source: a human donor with Susac syndrome. Each CDR3 is given with its conserved first and last residue. A D gene is named only where the DNA matches it firmly. Some rows mark clone size as missing; the rest say once, few, many or name a class of expanded clone.

length	D	V	size	J	CDR3	DNA
13	.	TRBV5-4	once	TRBJ2-1	CASGGNLYNEQFF	TGTGCCAGCGGAGGGAACCTATACAATGAGCAGTTCTTC
17	.	TRBV12-3/TRBV12-4	.	TRBJ1-4	CASSLPEKRANNEKLFF	TGTGCCAGCAGTTTACCAGAGAAGAGGGCTAATAATGAAAAACTGTTTTTT
14	.	TRBV7-9	.	TRBJ2-1	CASSSLGVGNEQFF	TGTGCCAGCAGCTCCCTAGGGGTAGGTAATGAGCAGTTCTTC
14	.	TRBV11-1	few	TRBJ2-5	CASSQEGLQETQYF	TGTGCCAGCAGCCAAGAGGGACTGCAAGAGACCCAGTACTTC
11	.	TRBV6-5	.	TRBJ2-5	CASRTMGTQYF	TGTGCCAGCCGGACGATGGGGACCCAGTACTTC
15	TRBD2	TRBV5-1	once	TRBJ2-5	CASSSQLAAQETQYF	TGCGCCAGCAGCTCCCAACTAGCGGCACAAGAGACCCAGTACTTC
16	TRBD2	TRBV14	.	TRBJ2-7	CASSHGLAGLYYEQYF	TGTGCCAGCAGCCACGGACTAGCGGGTCTCTACTACGAGCAGTACTTC
13	.	TRBV6-5	.	TRBJ2-4	CATGMIAKNIQYF	TGTGCCACCGGGATGATAGCCAAAAACATTCAGTACTTC
12	.	TRBV12-3/TRBV12-4	.	TRBJ1-6	CASRRTDSPLHF	TGTGCCAGCAGGCGGACAGATTCACCCCTCCACTTT
17	TRBD2	TRBV7-3	.	TRBJ2-3	CASSLSGGLTSTDTQYF	TGTGCCAGCAGCTTAAGCGGGGGACTTACCAGCACAGATACGCAGTATTTT
15	TRBD1	TRBV28	.	TRBJ1-5	CASSLLDRGNQPQHF	TGTGCCAGCAGTTTATTGGACAGGGGCAATCAGCCCCAGCATTTT
14	.	TRBV9	few	TRBJ1-1	CASSVGAVNTEAFF	TGTGCCAGCAGCGTAGGCGCTGTGAACACTGAAGCTTTCTTT
15	.	TRBV3-1	.	TRBJ1-6	CASSQVQGVNSPLHF	TGTGCCAGCAGCCAAGTCCAGGGAGTGAATTCACCCCTCCACTTT
15	TRBD2	TRBV7-3	.	TRBJ2-3	CASSLTGREADTQYF	TGTGCCAGCAGCTTAACCGGGAGGGAGGCAGATACGCAGTATTTT
15	TRBD2	TRBV29-1	.	TRBJ2-3	CSVDAGLAATDTQYF	TGCAGCGTTGACGCGGGTCTAGCGGCCACAGATACGCAGTATTTT
16	TRBD2	TRBV20-1	.	TRBJ2-2	CSARDLAGLNTGELFF	TGCAGTGCTAGAGATCTAGCGGGTTTAAACACCGGGGAGCTGTTTTTT
14	TRBD1	TRBV28	.	TRBJ1-5	CASSQPPGGQPQHF	TGTGCCAGCAGTCAACCGCCAGGGGGTCAGCCCCAGCATTTT
14	.	TRBV14	.	TRBJ2-1	CASSQDNSYNEQFF	TGTGCCAGCAGCCAAGACAACTCCTACAATGAGCAGTTCTTC